One TCR beta chain is described in this entry. This clonotype has just a few counts. This receptor's antigen is unknown. No base quality information exists; no much larger clone differs at one position. RNA was extracted with the RNeasy kit and roughly 0.5 to 1 ug was reverse transcribed using random hexamers. The immunoSEQ multiplex PCR assay, which covers 54 Vbeta and 13 Jbeta segments, was used to amplify TCR beta CDR3 regions. Bias from PCR amplification was corrected by using a synthetic template baseline for primer optimization and for computational correction. The authors' analysis ran thus. Reads were annotated to V, D and J genes per IMGT and analyzed with immunoSEQ Analyzer, keeping only productive sequences. Clonality was computed as one minus Shannon entropy normalized by log2 of the number of productive unique sequences. For each patient and control, public and private clones were evaluated within the 100 most prevalent clones. A clone was defined as Susac-specific if it was absent from the healthy and MS cohorts, from 950 to 1,300 published viral clones and from other ImmuneACCESS disease sequences. The raw public data were reprocessed by TCRdb itself: fastp quality trimming at Q25, MiXCR clonotype calling, in-frame beta chains only. Each CDR3 protein gets just one entry, which takes the most common genes and DNA from the rows behind it. The V and J calls reflect TCRdb's pipeline rather than the authors' work. Here the sample has roughly 130,000 distinct CDR3 sequences; 90% to 95% occur a single time. The leading ten clones occupy more than 0.095% of the sample.

This record comes from a study of CD8 T cells in Susac syndrome (dated by TCRdb to the late 2010s). As for the study more broadly: The study used repertoire sequencing to test whether antigen drove CD8+ T cell activation and differentiation in Susac syndrome.

V loses 1 base of germline sequence and J loses 8 bases, and the interval between the two ends is 8 bases. CDR1 and CDR2, per the germline V gene, are SGHVS and FQNEAQ. The CDR3 holds 12 amino acids from the cysteine to the phenylalanine. Only CDR3 DNA remains: 36 bases, in frame from the first base. High-throughput TCR beta sequencing profiled peripheral blood CD8+ and CD4+ T cells from healthy donors, Susac syndrome patients and multiple sclerosis patients. Healthy donors were age- and sex-matched controls. Bulk CD8+ and CD4+ T cells were purified by magnetic negative isolation, while CD8+ TEMRA cells were enriched using FACS. Blood was collected in EDTA tubes and processed within 24 hours, with PBMCs isolated through density gradient centrifugation. PBMCs intended for TCR sequencing were frozen in liquid nitrogen and were later thawed in a 37 degrees C water bath. The sorted or isolated CD4+, CD8+ and CD8+ TEMRA cells reached a purity of at least 90%.

Summary of the overall study and its limitations: The number of individuals in the TCR sequencing and HLA analysis was acknowledged as relatively small.

The receptor was derived from a human donor in good health. The rearrangement joined TRBV7-8 to TRBJ1-1; confidence is insufficient to name the D gene. What was sequenced was CD4+ T cells from PBMCs. The DNA is as follows: TGTGCCAGCAGCTTAGGTGGTGGGGAAGCTTTCTTT. Its protein product is CASSLGGGEAFF.